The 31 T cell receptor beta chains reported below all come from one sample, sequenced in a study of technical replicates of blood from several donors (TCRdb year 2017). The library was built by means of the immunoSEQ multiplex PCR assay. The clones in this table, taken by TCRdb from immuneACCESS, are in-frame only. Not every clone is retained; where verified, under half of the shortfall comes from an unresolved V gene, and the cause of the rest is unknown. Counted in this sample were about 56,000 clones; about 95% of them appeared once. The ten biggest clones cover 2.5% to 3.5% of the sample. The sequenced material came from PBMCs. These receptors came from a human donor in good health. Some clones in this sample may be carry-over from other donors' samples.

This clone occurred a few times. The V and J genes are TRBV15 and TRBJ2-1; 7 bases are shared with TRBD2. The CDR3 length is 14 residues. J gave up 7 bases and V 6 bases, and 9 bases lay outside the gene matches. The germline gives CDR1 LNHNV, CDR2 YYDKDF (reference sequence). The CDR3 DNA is TGTGCCACCAGTGGCGGGAGAGGAGGGAATGAGCAGTTCTTC. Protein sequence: CATSGGRGGNEQFF. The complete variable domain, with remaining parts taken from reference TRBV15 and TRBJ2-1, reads DAMVIQNPRYQVTQFGKPVTLSCSQTLNHNVMYWYQQKSSQAPKLLFHYYDKDFNNEADTPDNFQSRRPNTSFCFLDIRSPGLGDTAMYLCATSGGRGGNEQFFGPGTRLTVL.

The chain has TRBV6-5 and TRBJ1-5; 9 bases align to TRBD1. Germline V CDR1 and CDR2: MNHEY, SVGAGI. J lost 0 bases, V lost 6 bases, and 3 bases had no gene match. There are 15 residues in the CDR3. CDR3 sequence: CASRPQGASNQPQHF. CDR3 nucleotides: TGTGCCAGCAGACCACAGGGGGCTAGCAATCAGCCCCAGCATTTT.

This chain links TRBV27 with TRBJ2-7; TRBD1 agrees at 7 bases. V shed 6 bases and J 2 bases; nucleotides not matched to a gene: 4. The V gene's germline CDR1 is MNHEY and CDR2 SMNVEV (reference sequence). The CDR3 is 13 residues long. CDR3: CASRRQGAYEQYF. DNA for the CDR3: TGTGCCAGCAGGCGACAGGGAGCCTACGAGCAGTACTTC.

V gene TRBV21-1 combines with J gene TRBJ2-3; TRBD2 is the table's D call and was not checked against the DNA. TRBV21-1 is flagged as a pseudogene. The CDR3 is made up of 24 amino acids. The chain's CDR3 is CASSKPVPPTEGPPGTPGTDTQYF. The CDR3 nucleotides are TGTGCCAGCAGCAAACCAGTTCCCCCAACGGAGGGACCACCCGGTACACCCGGGACAGATACGCAGTATTTT.

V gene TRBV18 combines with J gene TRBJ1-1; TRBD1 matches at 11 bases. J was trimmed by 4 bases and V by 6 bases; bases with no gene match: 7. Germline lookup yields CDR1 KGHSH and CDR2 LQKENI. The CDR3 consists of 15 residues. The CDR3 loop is CASSQDRGRVTEAFF. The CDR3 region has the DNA TGTGCCAGCTCCCAGGACAGGGGGCGGGTCACTGAAGCTTTCTTT.

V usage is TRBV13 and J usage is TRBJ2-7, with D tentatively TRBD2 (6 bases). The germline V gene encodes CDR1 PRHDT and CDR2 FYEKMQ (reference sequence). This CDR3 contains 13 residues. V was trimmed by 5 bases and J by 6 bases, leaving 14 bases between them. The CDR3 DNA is TGTGCCAGCAGCCCAAGACTAGTGCGCGAGCAGTACTTC. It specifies CASSPRLVREQYF.

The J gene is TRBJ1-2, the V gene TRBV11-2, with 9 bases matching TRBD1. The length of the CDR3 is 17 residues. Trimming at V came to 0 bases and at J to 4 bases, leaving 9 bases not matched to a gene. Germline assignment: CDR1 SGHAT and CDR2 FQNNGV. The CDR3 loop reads CASSLDGTGILVYGYTF. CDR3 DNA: TGTGCCAGCAGCTTAGATGGGACAGGGATCCTAGTCTATGGCTACACCTTC.

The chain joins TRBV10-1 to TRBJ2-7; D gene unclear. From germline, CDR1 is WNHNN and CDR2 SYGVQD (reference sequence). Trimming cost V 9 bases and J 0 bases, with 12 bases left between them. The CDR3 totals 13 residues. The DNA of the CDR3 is TGCGCCAGATCCGTTCGGAGCTCCTACGAGCAGTACTTC. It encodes CARSVRSSYEQYF.

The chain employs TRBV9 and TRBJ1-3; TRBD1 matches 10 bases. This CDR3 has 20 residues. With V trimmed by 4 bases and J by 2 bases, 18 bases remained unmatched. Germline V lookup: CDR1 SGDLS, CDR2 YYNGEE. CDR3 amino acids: CASSPGRGTGDGVPGNTIYF. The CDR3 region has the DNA TGTGCCAGCAGCCCGGGTAGGGGGACAGGGGATGGGGTTCCTGGAAACACCATATATTTT.

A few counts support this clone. The DNA of the CDR3 is TGTGCCAGCAGCAAAGGACAGTCTGAAGCTTTCTTT. Protein: CASSKGQSEAFF. The chain has TRBV9 and TRBJ1-1; D is possibly TRBD1 (6 bases). The CDR3 loop spans 12 amino acids. The V and J ends lost 4 bases and 6 bases respectively, with 10 bases between them. CDR1 is SGDLS and CDR2 is YYNGEE in the germline V gene.

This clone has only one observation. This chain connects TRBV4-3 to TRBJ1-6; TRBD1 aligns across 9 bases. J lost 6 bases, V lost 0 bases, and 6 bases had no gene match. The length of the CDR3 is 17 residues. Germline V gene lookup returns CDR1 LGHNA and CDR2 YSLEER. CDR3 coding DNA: TGCGCCAGCAGCCAAGAACCACCGGGACAGGGTAATTCACCCCTCCACTTT. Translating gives CASSQEPPGQGNSPLHF.

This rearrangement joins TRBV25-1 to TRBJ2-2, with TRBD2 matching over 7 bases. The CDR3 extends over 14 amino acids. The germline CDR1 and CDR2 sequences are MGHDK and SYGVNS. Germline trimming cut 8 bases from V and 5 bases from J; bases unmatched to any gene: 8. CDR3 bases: TGTGCCAGCCGCGCGGGAGTGGGTACCGGGGAGCTGTTTTTT. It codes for CASRAGVGTGELFF. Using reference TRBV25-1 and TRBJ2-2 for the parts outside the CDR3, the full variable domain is EADIYQTPRYLVIGTGKKITLECSQTMGHDKMYWYQQDPGMELHLIHYSYGVNSTEKGDLSSESTVSRIRTEHFPLTLESARPSHTSQYLCASRAGVGTGELFFGEGSRLTVL.

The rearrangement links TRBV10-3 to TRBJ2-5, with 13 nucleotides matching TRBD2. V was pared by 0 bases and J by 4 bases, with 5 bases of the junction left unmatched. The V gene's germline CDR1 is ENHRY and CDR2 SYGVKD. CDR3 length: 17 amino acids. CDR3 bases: TGTGCCATCAGTGAGTCAAGGACTAGCGGGGGAGGAGAGACCCAGTACTTC. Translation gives CAISESRTSGGGETQYF.

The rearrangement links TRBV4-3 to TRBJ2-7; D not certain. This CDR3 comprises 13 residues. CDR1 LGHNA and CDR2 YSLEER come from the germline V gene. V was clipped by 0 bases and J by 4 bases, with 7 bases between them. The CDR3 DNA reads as TGCGCCAGCAGCCAAGATGTGCTATACGAGCAGTACTTC. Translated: CASSQDVLYEQYF.

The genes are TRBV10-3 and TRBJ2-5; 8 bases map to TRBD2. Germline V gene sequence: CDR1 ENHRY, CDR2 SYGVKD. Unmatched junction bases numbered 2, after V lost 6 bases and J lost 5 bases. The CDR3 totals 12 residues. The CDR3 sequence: CAISGGEETQYF. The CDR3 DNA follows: TGTGCCATCAGCGGGGGGGAGGAGACCCAGTACTTC.

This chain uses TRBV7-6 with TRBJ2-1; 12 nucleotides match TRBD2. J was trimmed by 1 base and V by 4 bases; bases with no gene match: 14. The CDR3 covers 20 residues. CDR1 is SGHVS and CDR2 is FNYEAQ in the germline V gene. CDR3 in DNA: TGTGCCAGCAGCTCAGTAGGGCTAGCGGGGGGGTCTCGGTCCTACAATGAGCAGTTCTTC. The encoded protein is CASSSVGLAGGSRSYNEQFF.

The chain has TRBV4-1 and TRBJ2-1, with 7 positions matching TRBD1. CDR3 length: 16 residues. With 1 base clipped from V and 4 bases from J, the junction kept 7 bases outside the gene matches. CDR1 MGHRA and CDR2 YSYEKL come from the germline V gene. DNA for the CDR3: TGCGCCAGCAGCCAAGGTCCGGGACAGAAATACAATGAGCAGTTCTTC. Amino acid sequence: CASSQGPGQKYNEQFF.

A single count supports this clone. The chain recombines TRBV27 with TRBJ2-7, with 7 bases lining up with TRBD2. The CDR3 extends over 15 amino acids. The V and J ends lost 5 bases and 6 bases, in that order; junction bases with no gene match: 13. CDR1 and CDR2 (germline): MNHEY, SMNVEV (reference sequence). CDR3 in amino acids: CASSRVDSGLLEQYF. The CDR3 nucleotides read TGTGCCAGCAGTCGGGTCGATAGCGGGCTTCTCGAGCAGTACTTC.

The CDR3 is CASMQKGGGTEAFF. The CDR3 DNA is TGTGCCAGCATGCAGAAAGGGGGGGGCACTGAAGCTTTCTTT. The chain combines TRBV7-9 with TRBJ1-1; possibly TRBD1 for D (6 bases). The CDR3 sequence is 14 residues long. Per the germline V gene, CDR1 is SEHNR and CDR2 is FQNEAQ (reference sequence). V gave up 7 bases and J gave up 4 bases, with 16 bases separating them.

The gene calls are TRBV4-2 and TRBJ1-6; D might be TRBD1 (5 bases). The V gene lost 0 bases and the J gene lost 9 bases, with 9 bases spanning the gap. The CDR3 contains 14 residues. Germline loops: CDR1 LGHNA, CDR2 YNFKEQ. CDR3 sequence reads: CASSQDREGSPLHF. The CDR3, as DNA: TGTGCCAGCAGCCAAGACAGGGAGGGTTCACCCCTCCACTTT.

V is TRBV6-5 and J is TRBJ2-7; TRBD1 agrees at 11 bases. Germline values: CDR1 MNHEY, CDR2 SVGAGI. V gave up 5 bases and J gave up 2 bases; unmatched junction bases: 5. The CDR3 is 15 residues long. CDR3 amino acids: CASSPGTGGTYEQYF. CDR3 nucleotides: TGTGCCAGCAGTCCCGGGACAGGGGGGACCTACGAGCAGTACTTC.

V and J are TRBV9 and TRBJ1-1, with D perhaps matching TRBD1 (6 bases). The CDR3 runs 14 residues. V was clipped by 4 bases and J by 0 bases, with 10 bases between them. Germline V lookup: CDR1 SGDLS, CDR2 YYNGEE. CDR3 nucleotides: TGTGCCAGCAGCACAGGGACGGTGAACACTGAAGCTTTCTTT. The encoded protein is CASSTGTVNTEAFF.

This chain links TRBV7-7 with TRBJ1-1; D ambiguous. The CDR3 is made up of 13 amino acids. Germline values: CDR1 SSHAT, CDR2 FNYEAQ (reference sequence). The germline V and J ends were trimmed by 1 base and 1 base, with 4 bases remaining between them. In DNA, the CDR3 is TGTGCCAGCAGCTTAGGACAGAACACTGAAGCTTTCTTT. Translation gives CASSLGQNTEAFF. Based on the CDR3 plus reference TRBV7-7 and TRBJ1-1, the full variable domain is GAGVSQSPRYKVTKRGQDVTLRCDPISSHATLYWYQQALGQGPEFLTYFNYEAQPDKSGLPSDRFSAERPEGSISTLTIQRTEQRDSAMYRCASSLGQNTEAFFGQGTRLTVV.

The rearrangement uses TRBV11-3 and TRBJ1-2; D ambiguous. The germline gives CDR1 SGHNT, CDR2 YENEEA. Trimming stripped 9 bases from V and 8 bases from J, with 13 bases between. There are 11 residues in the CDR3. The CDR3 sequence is CASVGECGYTF. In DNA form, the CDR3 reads TGTGCCAGTGTCGGGGAATGCGGCTACACCTTC.

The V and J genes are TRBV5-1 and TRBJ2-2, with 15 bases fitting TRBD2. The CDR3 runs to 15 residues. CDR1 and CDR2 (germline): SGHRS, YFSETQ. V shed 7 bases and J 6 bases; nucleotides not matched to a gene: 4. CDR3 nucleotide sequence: TGCGCCAGCGGCGGACTAGCGGGAGGGCCCGGGGAGCTGTTTTTT. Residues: CASGGLAGGPGELFF.

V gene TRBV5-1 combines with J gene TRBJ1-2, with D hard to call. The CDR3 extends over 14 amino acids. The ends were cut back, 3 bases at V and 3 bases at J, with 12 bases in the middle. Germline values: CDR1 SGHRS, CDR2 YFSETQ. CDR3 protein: CASSYNEAYYGYTF. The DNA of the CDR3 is TGCGCCAGCAGCTATAACGAGGCTTACTATGGCTACACCTTC.

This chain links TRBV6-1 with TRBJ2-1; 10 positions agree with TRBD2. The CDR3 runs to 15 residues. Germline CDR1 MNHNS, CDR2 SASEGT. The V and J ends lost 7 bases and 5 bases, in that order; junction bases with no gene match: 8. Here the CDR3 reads CASIPTSGYHNEQFF. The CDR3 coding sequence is TGTGCCAGCATCCCGACTAGCGGGTATCACAATGAGCAGTTCTTC.

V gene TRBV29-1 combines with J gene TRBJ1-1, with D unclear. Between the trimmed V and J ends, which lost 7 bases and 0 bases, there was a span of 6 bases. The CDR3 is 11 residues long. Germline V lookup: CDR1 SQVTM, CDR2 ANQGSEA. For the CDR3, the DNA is TGCAGCGCCACAATGAACACTGAAGCTTTCTTT. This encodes CSATMNTEAFF. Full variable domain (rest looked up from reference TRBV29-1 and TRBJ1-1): SAVISQKPSRDICQRGTSLTIQCQVDSQVTMMFWYRQQPGQSLTLIATANQGSEATYESGFVIDKFPISRPNLTFSTLTVSNMSPEDSSIYLCSATMNTEAFFGQGTRLTVV.

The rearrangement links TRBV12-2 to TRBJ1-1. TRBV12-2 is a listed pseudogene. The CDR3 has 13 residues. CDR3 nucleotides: TGTGCAAGTCGCTTAGCTCGGTGGGAGAAAGCTTTCTTT. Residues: CASRLARWEKAFF.

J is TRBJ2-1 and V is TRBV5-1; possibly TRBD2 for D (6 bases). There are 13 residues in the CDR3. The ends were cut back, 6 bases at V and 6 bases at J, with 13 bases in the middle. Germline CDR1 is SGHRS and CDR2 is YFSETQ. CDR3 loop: CASKFLRGNEQFF. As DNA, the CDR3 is TGCGCCAGCAAGTTTTTGCGGGGCAATGAGCAGTTCTTC.

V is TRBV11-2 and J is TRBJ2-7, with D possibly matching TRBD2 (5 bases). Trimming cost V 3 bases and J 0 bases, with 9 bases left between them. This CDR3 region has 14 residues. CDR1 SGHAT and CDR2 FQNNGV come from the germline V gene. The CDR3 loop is CASSFFTSSYEQYF. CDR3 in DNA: TGTGCCAGCAGCTTCTTCACTAGCTCCTACGAGCAGTACTTC.